This TCR beta chain was obtained from a study of human T cells and chemical hapten exposure. On the study more broadly: A patient group, mainly female, showed alopecia areata, totalis or universalis.

TCRdb re-analysed the RACE reads in MiXCR, keeping a single row per CDR3 protein. Of roughly 110,000 distinct CDR3 sequences listed, approximately 12% are singletons. Trimming stripped 0 bases from V and 0 bases from J, with 6 bases between. CDR3 length: 16 amino acids. Germline CDR1 LGHDT, CDR2 YNNKEL (reference sequence). Indicated time point: pre-sensitization, week 0. Treatment noted: therapeutic diphenylcyclopropenone sensitization with weekly scalp DPC. The sample was whole blood, taken in connection with sensitization to the hapten diphenylcyclopropenone (DPC). The chain carries TRBV3-1 and TRBJ2-6; D unclear. This TCR was recovered from a woman in her forties or fifties with alopecia areata. Some clones in this sample may be carry-over from other donors' samples. The CDR3: CASSQDRFSGANVLTF. Here the CDR3 DNA reads TGTGCCAGCAGCCAAGATCGGTTCTCTGGGGCCAACGTCCTGACTTTC.